The clone carrying this TCR beta chain is a singleton in its sample. Its antigen is as yet unknown. This record belongs to a study of T cell responses to AZD1222 COVID-19 vaccine. Overall study context: Second doses at about 4 or about 12 weeks were pooled. Overall study results and limits: Clonal diversity may have been underestimated in mostly white British donors. Spike regions recognized by vaccine-associated CD4 TCRs spanned the protein, led by 160-218 and 743-854.

The method was immunoSEQ multiplex PCR; TCRdb's version includes in-frame clones alone and lacks a portion of them. Of roughly 50,000 clones in the sample, approximately 88% were seen once. This receptor was obtained from an adult in good health. Sample: peripheral blood, taken on day 0 of AZD1222 vaccination.

CDR3 amino acids: CASKETDLYGYTF. The CDR3 bases are TGTGCCAGCAAGGAGACCGACCTCTATGGCTACACCTTC. This rearrangement joins TRBV2 to TRBJ1-2; no reliable D call. The CDR3 runs 13 residues. Trimming took 7 bases from V and 4 from J, leaving 13 bases between them. Germline lookup yields CDR1 SNHLY and CDR2 FYNNEI.